The clone carrying this T cell receptor beta chain was seen ten or more times. Its target is not known. These data originate in a study of blood T cells in healthy people across ages. Study at large: Per two T cells, template switching captured roughly one barcoded beta molecule.

With a J-beta primer mix and a sample-barcoded 5' primer, a second PCR ran about 7 to 12 cycles. Every cDNA molecule bore a tag from a template-switch adaptor containing 12 random nucleotides. TCRdb analysed the 5' RACE reads with MiXCR anew, one entry per CDR3 protein. The sample gives fewer than 2 million distinct CDR3 sequences, 35% to 50% of which show up once; 20% to 25% is in the top ten. V was trimmed by 0 bases and J by 6 bases, leaving 12 bases between them. This CDR3 region has 15 residues. From germline, CDR1 is MNHEY and CDR2 SVGAGI. Study-level findings and limits: Any conclusive comparison of naive versus antigen-experienced cells was prevented by using unsorted PBMCs.

The sample providers were healthy Caucasian people from Russia, aged about 6 to 95. Material: blood. V usage is TRBV6-5 and J usage is TRBJ2-1; a weak D match, TRBD1 (5 bases). The TCR was taken from a human donor in good health. The CDR3 region is CASSYSLDSSNEQFF. Here the CDR3 DNA reads TGTGCCAGCAGTTACTCCTTAGACAGTTCCAATGAGCAGTTCTTC.